Following are 2 T cell receptor beta chains from one sample sequenced in a study of regulatory T cells in long-lasting Graves disease. Both iRepertoire HTBI primers and Arm-PCR of CDR3 regions were used to build the TCR beta libraries. TCRdb re-called the multiplex PCR reads with MiXCR, one entry per CDR3 protein. Counted here are 400,000 to 500,000 distinct CDR3 sequences, over 12% occurring once; the ten biggest clones make up about 7.6%. Regarding time point: newly diagnosed GD, antithyroid drugs for less than 3 months. PBMCs provided the RNA from which the TCR library was made. This sample was shared with a second study, whose subject was T cells in Graves' hyperthyroidism and ophthalmopathy.

The source was peripheral blood mononuclear cells (PBMCs), collected at new diagnosis, from a patient treated with antithyroid drugs. The receptors were sampled from a woman in her thirties or forties with Graves disease.

This clonotype was counted at least ten times. This rearrangement joins TRBV6-5 to TRBJ1-3, with D hard to call. This CDR3 has 15 residues. CDR1 and CDR2 (germline): MNHEY, SVGAGI. Trimming took 4 bases from V and 2 from J, leaving 12 bases between them. The CDR3 loop is CASSSGPPAGNTIYF. The CDR3 DNA is TGTGCCAGCAGTTCAGGTCCGCCGGCTGGAAACACCATATATTTT.

This clonotype was observed many times. The chain carries TRBV5-1 and TRBJ2-7, with D possibly matching TRBD2 (5 bases). The CDR3 totals 15 residues. Germline V gives CDR1 SGHRS, CDR2 YFSETQ. V lost 4 bases and J lost 2, with 16 bases in between. CDR3 in amino acids: CASSPRDRATYEQYF. The CDR3 nucleotides are TGCGCCAGCAGCCCCCGGGATCGGGCCACCTACGAGCAGTACTTC.